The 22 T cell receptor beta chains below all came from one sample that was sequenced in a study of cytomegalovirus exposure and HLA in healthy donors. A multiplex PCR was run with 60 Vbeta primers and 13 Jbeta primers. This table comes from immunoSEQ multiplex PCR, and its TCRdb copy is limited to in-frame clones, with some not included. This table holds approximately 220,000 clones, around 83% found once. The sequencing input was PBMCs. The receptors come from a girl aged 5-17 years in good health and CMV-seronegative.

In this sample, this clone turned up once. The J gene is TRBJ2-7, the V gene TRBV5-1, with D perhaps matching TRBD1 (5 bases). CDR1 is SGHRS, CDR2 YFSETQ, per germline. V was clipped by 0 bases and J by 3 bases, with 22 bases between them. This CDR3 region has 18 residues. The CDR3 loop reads CASSLVQGGSLGFYEQYF. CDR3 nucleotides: TGCGCCAGCAGCTTGGTCCAGGGTGGGTCACTCGGATTCTACGAGCAGTACTTC.

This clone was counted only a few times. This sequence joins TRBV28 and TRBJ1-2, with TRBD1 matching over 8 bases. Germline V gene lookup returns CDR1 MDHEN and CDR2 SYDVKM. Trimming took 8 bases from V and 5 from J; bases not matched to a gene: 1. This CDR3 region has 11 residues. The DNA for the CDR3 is TGTGCCAGCTGGACAGGGTATGGCTACACCTTC. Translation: CASWTGYGYTF.

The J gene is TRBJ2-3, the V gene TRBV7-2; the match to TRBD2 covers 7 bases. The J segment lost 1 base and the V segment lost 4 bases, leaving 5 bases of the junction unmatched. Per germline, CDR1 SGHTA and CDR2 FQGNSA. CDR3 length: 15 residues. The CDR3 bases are TGTGCCAGCAGCTCCCAGCGGGGACGCACAGATACGCAGTATTTT. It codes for CASSSQRGRTDTQYF.

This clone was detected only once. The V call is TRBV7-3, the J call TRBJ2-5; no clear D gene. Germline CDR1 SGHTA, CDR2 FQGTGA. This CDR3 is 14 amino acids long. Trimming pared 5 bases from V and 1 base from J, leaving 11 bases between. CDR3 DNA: TGTGCCAGCAGCCCCCGGTACCTCCAAGAGACCCAGTACTTC. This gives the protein CASSPRYLQETQYF. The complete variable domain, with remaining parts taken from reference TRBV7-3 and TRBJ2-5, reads GAGVSQTPSNKVTEKGKYVELRCDPISGHTALYWYRQSLGQGPEFLIYFQGTGAADDSGLPNDRFFAVRPEGSVSTLKIQRTERGDSAVYLCASSPRYLQETQYFGPGTRLLVL.

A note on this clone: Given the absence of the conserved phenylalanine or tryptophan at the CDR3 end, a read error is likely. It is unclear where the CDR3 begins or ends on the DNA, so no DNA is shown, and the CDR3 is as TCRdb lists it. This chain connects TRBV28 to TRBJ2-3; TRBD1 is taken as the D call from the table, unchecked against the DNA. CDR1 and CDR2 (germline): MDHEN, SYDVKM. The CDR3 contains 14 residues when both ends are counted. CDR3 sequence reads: CASSLSGGPRSFMT.

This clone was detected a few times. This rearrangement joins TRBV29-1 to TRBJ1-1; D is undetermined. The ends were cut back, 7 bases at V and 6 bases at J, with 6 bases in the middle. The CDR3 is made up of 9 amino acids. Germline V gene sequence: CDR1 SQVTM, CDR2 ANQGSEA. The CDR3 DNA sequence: TGCAGCGCGAGCCCTGAAGCTTTCTTT. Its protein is CSASPEAFF. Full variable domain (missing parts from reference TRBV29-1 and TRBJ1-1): SAVISQKPSRDICQRGTSLTIQCQVDSQVTMMFWYRQQPGQSLTLIATANQGSEATYESGFVIDKFPISRPNLTFSTLTVSNMSPEDSSIYLCSASPEAFFGQGTRLTVV.

The chain's CDR3 is CASSGTGVGFAGDTQYF. CDR3 DNA sequence: TGTGCCAGCAGCGGGACAGGGGTCGGTTTCGCAGGAGATACGCAGTATTTT. This chain uses TRBV14 with TRBJ2-3; 10 nucleotides line up with TRBD1. The germline gives CDR1 SGHDN, CDR2 FVKESK. This CDR3 comprises 17 residues. The ends lost 5 bases at V and 5 bases at J; junction bases unmatched: 13.

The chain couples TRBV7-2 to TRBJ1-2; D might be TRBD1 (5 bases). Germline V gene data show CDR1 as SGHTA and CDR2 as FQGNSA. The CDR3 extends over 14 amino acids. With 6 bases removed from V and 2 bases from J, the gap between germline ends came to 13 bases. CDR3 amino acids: CASSLQQANYGYTF. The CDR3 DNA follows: TGTGCCAGCAGTTTGCAACAGGCGAACTATGGCTACACCTTC.

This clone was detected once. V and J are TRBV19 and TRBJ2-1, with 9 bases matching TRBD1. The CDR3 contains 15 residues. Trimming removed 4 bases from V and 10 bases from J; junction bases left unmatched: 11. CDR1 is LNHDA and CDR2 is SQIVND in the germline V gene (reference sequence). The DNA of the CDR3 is TGTGCCAGTAGTAGTGGGGACAGGGAGAGTTTGGAGCAGTTCTTC. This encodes CASSSGDRESLEQFF.

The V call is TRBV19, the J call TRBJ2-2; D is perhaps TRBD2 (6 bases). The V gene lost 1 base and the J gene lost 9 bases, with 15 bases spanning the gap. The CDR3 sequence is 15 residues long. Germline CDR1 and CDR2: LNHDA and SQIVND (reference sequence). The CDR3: CASSIGTGGVRELFF. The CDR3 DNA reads TGTGCCAGTAGTATAGGCACAGGCGGGGTGCGGGAGCTGTTTTTT. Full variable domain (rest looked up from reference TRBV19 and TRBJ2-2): DGGITQSPKYLFRKEGQNVTLSCEQNLNHDAMYWYRQDPGQGLRLIYYSQIVNDFQKGDIAEGYSVSREKKESFPLTVTSAQKNPTAFYLCASSIGTGGVRELFFGEGSRLTVL.

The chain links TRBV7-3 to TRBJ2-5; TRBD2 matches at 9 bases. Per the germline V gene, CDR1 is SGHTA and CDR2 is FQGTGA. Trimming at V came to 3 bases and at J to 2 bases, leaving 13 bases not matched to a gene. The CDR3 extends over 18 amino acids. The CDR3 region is CASSFPPPSGGLQETQYF. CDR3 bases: TGTGCCAGCAGCTTCCCCCCTCCCAGCGGGGGGTTACAAGAGACCCAGTACTTC.

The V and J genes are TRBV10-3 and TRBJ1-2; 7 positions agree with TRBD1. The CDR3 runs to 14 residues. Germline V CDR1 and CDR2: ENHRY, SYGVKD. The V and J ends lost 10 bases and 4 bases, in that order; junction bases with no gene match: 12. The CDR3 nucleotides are TGTGCCACCGGTTCAAGGGGGCGCGGCTATGGCTACACCTTC. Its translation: CATGSRGRGYGYTF.

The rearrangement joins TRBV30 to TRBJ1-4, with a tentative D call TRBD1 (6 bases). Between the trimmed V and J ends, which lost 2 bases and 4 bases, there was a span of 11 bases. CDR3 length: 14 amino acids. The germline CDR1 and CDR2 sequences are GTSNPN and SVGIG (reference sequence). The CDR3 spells CAWSLLGGNEKLFF. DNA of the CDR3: TGTGCCTGGAGTCTCCTAGGGGGTAATGAAAAACTGTTTTTT.

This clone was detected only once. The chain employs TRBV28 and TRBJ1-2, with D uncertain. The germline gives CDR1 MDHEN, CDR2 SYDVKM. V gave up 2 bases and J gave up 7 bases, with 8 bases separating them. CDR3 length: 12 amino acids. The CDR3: CASSLGRGGYTF. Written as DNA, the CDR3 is TGTGCCAGCAGTTTAGGCCGGGGTGGCTACACCTTC.

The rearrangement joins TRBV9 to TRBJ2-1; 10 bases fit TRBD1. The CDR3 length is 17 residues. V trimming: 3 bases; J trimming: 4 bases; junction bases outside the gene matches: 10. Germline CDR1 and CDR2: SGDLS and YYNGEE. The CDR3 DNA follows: TGTGCCAGCAGCGGAGGGACCCGGGACAGGGGATACAATGAGCAGTTCTTC. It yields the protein CASSGGTRDRGYNEQFF.

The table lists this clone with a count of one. CDR3 region: CASSAGTVQNEKLFF. The DNA of the CDR3 is TGTGCCAGCAGCGCTGGGACAGTCCAAAATGAAAAACTGTTTTTT. The V and J genes are TRBV7-9 and TRBJ1-4, with 7 bases matching TRBD1. V was clipped by 5 bases and J by 5 bases; unmatched bases: 8. Looked up from germline, CDR1 is SEHNR and CDR2 is FQNEAQ (reference sequence). The length of the CDR3 is 15 residues.

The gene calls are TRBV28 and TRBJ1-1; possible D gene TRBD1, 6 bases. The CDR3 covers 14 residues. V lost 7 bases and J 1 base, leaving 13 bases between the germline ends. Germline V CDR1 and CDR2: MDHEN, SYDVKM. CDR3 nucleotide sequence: TGTGCCAGCACCTCTTGGGGACAGAACACTGAAGCTTTCTTT. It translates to CASTSWGQNTEAFF.

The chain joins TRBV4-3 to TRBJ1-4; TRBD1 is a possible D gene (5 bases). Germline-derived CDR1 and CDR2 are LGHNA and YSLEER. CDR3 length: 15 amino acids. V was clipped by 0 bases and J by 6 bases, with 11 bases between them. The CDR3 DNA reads TGCGCCAGCAGCCAAGAACCCAGGGATGATGAAAAACTGTTTTTT. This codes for CASSQEPRDDEKLFF.

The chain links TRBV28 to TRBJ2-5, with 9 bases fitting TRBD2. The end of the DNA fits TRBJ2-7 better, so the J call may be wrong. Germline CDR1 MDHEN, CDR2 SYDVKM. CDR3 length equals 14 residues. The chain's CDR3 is CASSLPSGAYEQYF. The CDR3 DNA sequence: TGTGCCAGCAGTTTGCCTAGCGGGGCCTACGAGCAGTACTTC.

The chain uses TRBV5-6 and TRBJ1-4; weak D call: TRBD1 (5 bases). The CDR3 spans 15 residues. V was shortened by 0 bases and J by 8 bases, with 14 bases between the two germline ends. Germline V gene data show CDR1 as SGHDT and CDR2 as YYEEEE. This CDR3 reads CASSLGTGRYEKLFF. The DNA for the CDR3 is TGTGCCAGCAGCTTGGGTACAGGAAGGTACGAAAAACTGTTTTTT.

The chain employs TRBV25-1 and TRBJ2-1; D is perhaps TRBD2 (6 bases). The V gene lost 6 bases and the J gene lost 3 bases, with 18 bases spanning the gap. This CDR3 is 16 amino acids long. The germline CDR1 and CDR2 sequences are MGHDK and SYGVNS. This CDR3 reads CASSDPRDSIYNEQFF. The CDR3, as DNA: TGTGCCAGCAGCGATCCTCGGGACTCAATCTACAATGAGCAGTTCTTC.

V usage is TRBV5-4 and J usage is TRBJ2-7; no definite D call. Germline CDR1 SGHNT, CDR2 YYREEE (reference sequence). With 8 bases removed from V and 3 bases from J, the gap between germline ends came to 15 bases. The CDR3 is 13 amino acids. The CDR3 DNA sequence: TGTGCCAGTGGAGACTGGAAAGACTACGAGCAGTACTTC. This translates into CASGDWKDYEQYF.